A single sample is the source of the 19 T cell receptor beta chains below, sequenced in a study of long-term antiretroviral therapy in people with HIV. The authors ran the immunoSEQ assay, v3.0, at survey level. The assay was immunoSEQ multiplex PCR, and TCRdb's table has in-frame clones only and misses some. The repertoire holds about 18,000 clones, with around 80% as singletons. Sequenced material: unsorted PBMCs, taken at the start of antiretroviral therapy, before treatment. Receptors originate from a woman aged 40-49 years with HIV.

The rearrangement links TRBV5-6 to TRBJ2-7, with TRBD1 matching 7 bases. Looked up from germline, CDR1 is SGHDT and CDR2 is YYEEEE. This CDR3 contains 16 residues. The V segment lost 1 base and the J segment 0 bases; nucleotides outside the gene matches: 7. The CDR3 DNA reads TGTGCCAGCAGCTTGTCTGGTGGGACAGTCTCCTACGAGCAGTACTTC. This gives the protein CASSLSGGTVSYEQYF.

This rearrangement joins TRBV20-1 to TRBJ1-1, with 7 bases identical to TRBD1. The J segment lost 4 bases and the V segment lost 8 bases, leaving 4 bases of the junction unmatched. Germline V lookup: CDR1 DFQATT, CDR2 SNEGSKA (reference sequence). The CDR3 spans 11 residues. In DNA, the CDR3 is TGCAGTCCTTCAGGGGGCACTGAAGCTTTCTTT. Amino acids: CSPSGGTEAFF.

The rearrangement joins TRBV2 to TRBJ1-4; D possibly corresponds to TRBD1 (6 bases). In germline, CDR1 is SNHLY, CDR2 FYNNEI. V was shortened by 7 bases and J by 0 bases, with 9 bases between the two germline ends. The CDR3 is 14 residues long. The CDR3 reads CASTGTPTNEKLFF. CDR3 sequence (DNA): TGTGCCAGCACCGGGACACCAACTAATGAAAAACTGTTTTTT.

The chain carries TRBV6-5 and TRBJ2-1; the match to TRBD2 covers 7 bases. The CDR3 is made up of 16 amino acids. The germline V gene encodes CDR1 MNHEY and CDR2 SVGAGI. V gave up 0 bases and J gave up 8 bases; unmatched junction bases: 10. Here the CDR3 DNA reads TGTGCCAGCAGTTACTCGGCCAGCGGGGACGGCGATGAGCAGTTCTTC. Translated, it gives CASSYSASGDGDEQFF.

The chain links TRBV7-2 to TRBJ1-3; weak D call: TRBD1 (5 bases). V lost 3 bases and J 4 bases, leaving 13 bases between the germline ends. This CDR3 contains 15 residues. The germline V gene encodes CDR1 SGHTA and CDR2 FQGNSA. This chain's CDR3 is CASSFGGVAGNTIYF. The CDR3 DNA follows: TGTGCCAGCAGCTTTGGAGGGGTCGCCGGAAACACCATATATTTT.

The V call is TRBV6-1, the J call TRBJ2-4, with D unclear. Germline CDR1 and CDR2: MNHNS and SASEGT. The CDR3 extends over 17 amino acids. Trimming left V 0 bases short and J 0 bases short, with 12 bases between. This chain's CDR3 is CASSEAPVPLAKNIQYF. In DNA form, the CDR3 reads TGTGCCAGCAGTGAAGCGCCGGTTCCGCTAGCCAAAAACATTCAGTACTTC.

V and J are TRBV7-9 and TRBJ1-2, with unresolved D. V was cut by 1 base and J by 6 bases, with 9 bases left in between. Germline V gene lookup returns CDR1 SEHNR and CDR2 FQNEAQ (reference sequence). The CDR3 extends over 13 amino acids. CDR3 in DNA: TGTGCCAGCAGCTTAGAGGGCCCCGATGGCTACACCTTC. Amino acids: CASSLEGPDGYTF.

This clone was seen a handful of times. This chain links TRBV19 with TRBJ1-5; TRBD1 agrees at 9 bases. The junction had 8 bases not matched to a gene; V was cut back by 2 bases and J by 6 bases. From germline, CDR1 is LNHDA and CDR2 SQIVND (reference sequence). The CDR3 spans 16 residues. DNA for the CDR3: TGTGCCAGTAGTATAATCAACAGGGGGCGCGGTCAGCCCCAGCATTTT. It codes for CASSIINRGRGQPQHF.

The chain couples TRBV5-8 to TRBJ2-7; 7 bases map to TRBD2. After removal of 0 bases from V and 1 base from J, the junction contained 13 bases not matched to a gene. The CDR3 consists of 18 residues. Per the germline V gene, CDR1 is SGHTS and CDR2 is YDEGEE. CDR3 amino acids: CASSLERRPLALSYEQYF. In DNA form, the CDR3 reads TGTGCCAGCAGCTTGGAGCGCAGACCACTAGCGCTGTCCTACGAGCAGTACTTC.

This chain uses TRBV30 with TRBJ2-7, with 9 bases lining up with TRBD1. Germline V gene data show CDR1 as GTSNPN and CDR2 as SVGIG (reference sequence). J gave up 3 bases and V 3 bases, and 6 bases lay outside the gene matches. The length of the CDR3 is 14 residues. The CDR3 loop reads CAWSLDRGSYEQYF. DNA of the CDR3: TGTGCCTGGAGCTTGGACAGGGGTAGCTACGAGCAGTACTTC. Based on the CDR3 plus reference TRBV30 and TRBJ2-7, the full variable domain is SQTIHQWPATLVQPVGSPLSLECTVEGTSNPNLYWYRQAAGRGLQLLFYSVGIGQISSEVPQNLSASRPQDRQFILSSKKLLLSDSGFYLCAWSLDRGSYEQYFGPGTRLTVT.

DNA of the CDR3: TGTGCCAGCAGCTTAGAGGCGGCAGGGGACTCACCCCTCCACTTT. The encoded protein is CASSLEAAGDSPLHF. V usage is TRBV7-8 and J usage is TRBJ1-6; maybe TRBD1 (6 bases). From germline, CDR1 is SGHVS and CDR2 FQNEAQ. V was shortened by 1 base and J by 10 bases, with 14 bases between the two germline ends. There are 15 residues in the CDR3.

This clone was counted between two and nine times. J is TRBJ1-6 and V is TRBV9; 7 nucleotides align to TRBD1. V was pared by 4 bases and J by 5 bases, with 12 bases of the junction left unmatched. CDR1 SGDLS and CDR2 YYNGEE come from the germline V gene. The CDR3 totals 17 residues. For the CDR3, the DNA is TGTGCCAGCAGCTTCTCCCCCGGGACAGATCATAATTCACCCCTCCACTTT. It yields the protein CASSFSPGTDHNSPLHF.

The rearrangement links TRBV9 to TRBJ1-6; no reliable D call. Germline values: CDR1 SGDLS, CDR2 YYNGEE. This CDR3 contains 17 residues. Trimming took 3 bases from V and 3 from J, leaving 16 bases between them. CDR3 DNA: TGTGCCAGCAGCGGGCATCATCGGTCGGACTATAATTCACCCCTCCACTTT. It codes for CASSGHHRSDYNSPLHF.

The chain recombines TRBV4-2 with TRBJ2-5, with a weak D call TRBD2 (7 bases). V shed 0 bases and J shed 6 bases, with 14 bases lying between them. Germline CDR1 is LGHNA and CDR2 is YNFKEQ. This CDR3 is built from 15 residues. The CDR3, as DNA: TGTGCCAGCAGCCAAGATTGGGGGGGGGCGAAGACCCAGTACTTC. Amino acids: CASSQDWGGAKTQYF.

This rearrangement joins TRBV7-6 to TRBJ2-1; TRBD2 aligns across 8 bases. The ends lost 5 bases at V and 4 bases at J; junction bases unmatched: 7. CDR1 is SGHVS and CDR2 is FNYEAQ in the germline V gene. There are 15 residues in the CDR3. CDR3 bases: TGTGCCAGCAGCCAGAGCGGGGGATCGTACAATGAGCAGTTCTTC. This sequence encodes CASSQSGGSYNEQFF.

The chain links TRBV5-1 to TRBJ1-3; D is uncertain. V lost 0 bases and J lost 4, with 11 bases in between. The CDR3 spans 15 residues. The germline V gene has CDR1 SGHRS and CDR2 YFSETQ. The CDR3 nucleotides are TGCGCCAGCAGCTTGGTTCCAACGGTAGGAAACACCATATATTTT. Translating it yields CASSLVPTVGNTIYF.

The CDR3 bases are TGTGCCAGCAGCCCACGATCGTGGGGGCTCACAGATACGCAGTATTTT. This encodes CASSPRSWGLTDTQYF. The rearrangement joins TRBV9 to TRBJ2-3; TRBD1 might be the D (6 bases). This CDR3 spans 16 amino acids. Germline V gives CDR1 SGDLS, CDR2 YYNGEE. V gave up 4 bases and J gave up 2 bases, with 17 bases separating them.

The rearrangement uses TRBV28 and TRBJ2-2, with no clear D. Deletions cut 3 bases from V and 1 base from J, with 9 bases between. There are 15 residues in the CDR3. Germline values: CDR1 MDHEN, CDR2 SYDVKM. The CDR3 here is CASSLSAGNTGELFF. The CDR3 bases are TGTGCCAGCAGTTTGTCCGCAGGGAACACCGGGGAGCTGTTTTTT.

This clone has only one observation. The genes are TRBV28 and TRBJ1-5; a possible D gene is TRBD1 (6 bases). The CDR3 has 19 amino acids. The germline V gene encodes CDR1 MDHEN and CDR2 SYDVKM. Trimming removed 4 bases at V and 0 bases at J, with 22 bases between. The CDR3 DNA sequence: TGTGCCAGCAGTTCCCCGGGGCAGGAGAGGGGGTATAGCAATCAGCCCCAGCATTTT. Encoded protein: CASSSPGQERGYSNQPQHF. The full variable domain, completed using reference TRBV28 and TRBJ1-5, is DVKVTQSSRYLVKRTGEKVFLECVQDMDHENMFWYRQDPGLGLRLIYFSYDVKMKEKGDIPEGYSVSREKKERFSLILESASTNQTSMYLCASSSPGQERGYSNQPQHFGDGTRLSIL.